The T cell receptor beta chain under discussion was sequenced for a study of technical replicates of blood from a handful of donors. Germline values: CDR1 LNHDA, CDR2 SQIVND (reference sequence). The V gene lost 8 bases and the J gene lost 4 bases, with 20 bases spanning the gap. This CDR3 has 15 residues. The assay was immunoSEQ multiplex PCR, and TCRdb's table has in-frame clones only and misses some. The data show around 80,000 clones, about 96% seen once. The sequence was collected from a human donor in good health. This chain links TRBV19 with TRBJ1-2; D perhaps matches TRBD1 (5 bases). The sequenced sample consisted of T cells isolated from PBMCs. The CDR3 bases are TGTGCCAGTGAAAAGATGGGGGGAGCGGCCTATGGCTACACCTTC. It translates to CASEKMGGAAYGYTF.